The entry that follows covers one T cell receptor beta chain sequence. The data derive from a study of control samples from healthy donors and cancer patients. Only in-frame clones appear in the TCRdb table, and some are missing; sequencing was by immunoSEQ multiplex PCR. The sample has fewer than 200,000 clones; just under 95% are singletons. V dropped 0 bases and J dropped 5 bases, with 8 bases sitting between them. Germline CDR1 reads LGHDT; CDR2 reads YNNKEL (reference sequence). This CDR3 has 15 residues. This TCR was recovered from a woman aged 60-70 years in good health. The sample comprised blood. The chain joins TRBV3-1 (or the pseudogene TRBV3-2) to TRBJ1-6, with no clear D. In DNA, the CDR3 is TGTGCCAGCAGCCAAGATTCGGGAAATAATTCACCCCTCCACTTT. Amino acids: CASSQDSGNNSPLHF.